The clone carrying this T cell receptor (beta chain) came up a few times. As yet, its antigen is unknown. TCRdb processed the 5' RACE reads anew with MiXCR; each CDR3 protein has one entry. The sample has about 260,000 distinct CDR3 sequences; over 15% are singletons. The data originate from a study of CD8 T cells in ankylosing spondylitis. Whole-study results and caveats: Peripheral blood samples showed relatively rare disease-linked clones, and these clones were CD8+. Some motif variants were previously reported in reactive arthritis synovial fluid and blood. Among TCR beta sequences, a motif of several highly homologous variants appeared characteristic of ankylosing spondylitis blood.

The CDR3 is 14 residues long. Germline loops: CDR1 LGHNA, CDR2 YNFKEQ. V dropped 4 bases and J dropped 3 bases, with 9 bases sitting between them. Input material: blood, either unsorted or a sorted T cell fraction (not recorded which). The sequence came from a male donor with ankylosing spondylitis or in good health (not recorded which). The V call is TRBV4-2, the J call TRBJ1-4; D is undetermined. The chain's CDR3 is CASSPAGSNEKLFF. The CDR3 bases are TGTGCCAGCAGCCCGGCGGGTTCTAATGAAAAACTGTTTTTT.